Below are 25 T cell receptor beta chains sequenced from a single sample in a study of CD8+ T cells in alopecia areata. cDNA prepared by RNA extraction and subsequent reverse transcription served as the template for sequencing. The data were produced by immunoSEQ multiplex PCR, yet TCRdb's version contains in-frame clones alone and is incomplete. This table has 110,000 to 150,000 clones, about two thirds appearing once. Input material: CD8+ T cells sorted from blood. These receptors were collected from a human donor in good health.

A remark on this clone: This sample also contains other DNA sequences that code for the same CDR3. CDR3 DNA sequence: TGTGCCAGCAGCCTAGGGGGAACCACTGAAGCTTTCTTT. Protein: CASSLGGTTEAFF. The chain carries TRBV6-5 and TRBJ1-1, with a tentative D call TRBD1 (6 bases). Germline V gives CDR1 MNHEY, CDR2 SVGAGI. The CDR3 extends over 13 amino acids. V was pared by 6 bases and J by 4 bases, with 12 bases between.

This sequence joins TRBV5-4 and TRBJ1-1; D gene unclear. V was pared by 0 bases and J by 1 base, with 4 bases between. Germline V gene sequence: CDR1 SGHNT, CDR2 YYREEE (reference sequence). The CDR3 loop spans 13 amino acids. DNA of the CDR3: TGTGCCAGCAGCTTGGATGAGAACACTGAAGCTTTCTTT. Its translation: CASSLDENTEAFF. Full variable domain (outside the CDR3, taken from reference TRBV5-4 and TRBJ1-1): ETGVTQSPTHLIKTRGQQVTLRCSSQSGHNTVSWYQQALGQGPQFIFQYYREEENGRGNFPPRFSGLQFPNYSSELNVNALELDDSALYLCASSLDENTEAFFGQGTRLTVV.

This chain joins TRBV7-3 and TRBJ1-2; no clear D gene. V shed 5 bases and J shed 5 bases, with 12 bases lying between them. Looked up from germline, CDR1 is SGHTA and CDR2 is FQGTGA. The CDR3 is 13 residues long. The CDR3 DNA reads as TGTGCCAGCAGCCCGGATACAAGTTATGGCTACACCTTC. Translated: CASSPDTSYGYTF.

J is TRBJ1-1 and V is TRBV6-5; D unclear. Trimming cost V 6 bases and J 11 bases, with 13 bases left between them. Per the germline V gene, CDR1 is MNHEY and CDR2 is SVGAGI. This CDR3 is 11 amino acids long. The CDR3 is CASRGGGIAFF. The DNA of the CDR3 is TGTGCCAGCAGGGGTGGAGGGATTGCTTTCTTT.

This sequence joins TRBV9 and TRBJ2-2; TRBD2 aligns across 7 bases. V shed 5 bases, J shed 0 bases, and the junction held 13 bases outside the gene matches. The CDR3 extends over 18 amino acids. Germline V gives CDR1 SGDLS, CDR2 YYNGEE. CDR3 nucleotide sequence: TGTGCCAGCAGTCATCCAGGTGGGAGGGACGCGAACACCGGGGAGCTGTTTTTT. Protein sequence: CASSHPGGRDANTGELFF.

This chain uses TRBV28 with TRBJ2-5; 7 nucleotides line up with TRBD2. V was clipped by 4 bases and J by 2 bases; unmatched bases: 13. CDR1 MDHEN and CDR2 SYDVKM come from the germline V gene. This CDR3 has 17 residues. Written as DNA, the CDR3 is TGTGCCAGCAGTTGGGCTAGCGGAAAAGCGATTCAAGAGACCCAGTACTTC. The encoded protein is CASSWASGKAIQETQYF.

The chain recombines TRBV5-1 with TRBJ2-7; D remains unclear. The length of the CDR3 is 14 residues. With 0 bases removed from V and 6 bases from J, the gap between germline ends came to 13 bases. Per the germline V gene, CDR1 is SGHRS and CDR2 is YFSETQ. Here the CDR3 reads CASSLVGFSGEQYF. For the CDR3, the DNA is TGCGCCAGCAGCTTGGTAGGATTCTCGGGCGAGCAGTACTTC.

J is TRBJ2-1 and V is TRBV7-9; tentatively, D is TRBD1 (5 bases). V was pared by 4 bases and J by 0 bases, with 16 bases between. Looked up from germline, CDR1 is SEHNR and CDR2 is FQNEAQ (reference sequence). The CDR3 consists of 17 residues. CDR3: CASSSGWGPSSYNEQFF. CDR3 bases: TGTGCCAGCAGCTCAGGGTGGGGCCCAAGCTCCTACAATGAGCAGTTCTTC.

The chain couples TRBV5-4 to TRBJ2-1; 12 bases fit TRBD1. This CDR3 comprises 15 residues. The germline V gene has CDR1 SGHNT and CDR2 YYREEE (reference sequence). V lost 4 bases to trimming and J lost 7 bases; unmatched junction nucleotides: 6. The DNA of the CDR3 is TGTGCCAGCAGCCCCCGGGACAGGGGGCGAAATGAGCAGTTCTTC. Protein product: CASSPRDRGRNEQFF.

This clone was seen more than once but under ten times. The V gene is TRBV30, the J gene TRBJ1-5; TRBD1 aligns across 7 bases. CDR3 size: 14 residues. Trimming took 3 bases from V and 6 from J; bases not matched to a gene: 8. Germline lookup yields CDR1 GTSNPN and CDR2 SVGIG (reference sequence). Here the CDR3 DNA reads TGTGCCTGGAGGAACAGGGGCGTCGGTCAGCCCCAGCATTTT. The encoded protein is CAWRNRGVGQPQHF.

CDR3: CASSYSSRGGYNEQFF. CDR3 nucleotides: TGTGCCAGCAGTTACTCCAGTAGGGGGGGGTACAATGAGCAGTTCTTC. V usage is TRBV6-6 and J usage is TRBJ2-1, with TRBD2 as a possible D gene (7 bases). Between the trimmed V and J ends, which lost 0 bases and 4 bases, there was a span of 13 bases. Germline V lookup: CDR1 MNHNY, CDR2 SVGAGI (reference sequence). The CDR3 runs to 16 residues.

The rearrangement links TRBV5-1 to TRBJ2-1, with a weak D call TRBD1 (5 bases). Trimming left V 4 bases short and J 9 bases short, with 8 bases between. CDR3 length equals 11 residues. Germline CDR1 is SGHRS and CDR2 is YFSETQ. This CDR3 reads CASSLGLEQFF. The CDR3 nucleotides are TGCGCCAGCAGCCTGGGGCTTGAGCAGTTCTTC.

This clone was seen only a few times. This chain uses TRBV29-1 with TRBJ2-7; 7 bases agree with TRBD1. Germline V gene sequence: CDR1 SQVTM, CDR2 ANQGSEA. The ends lost 0 bases at V and 4 bases at J; junction bases unmatched: 9. This CDR3 spans 15 amino acids. The CDR3 nucleotides read TGCAGCGTTGAAGATTTGAGCCGGGACAGATACGAGCAGTACTTC. Translating gives CSVEDLSRDRYEQYF.

The chain employs TRBV7-2 and TRBJ2-3; D gene ambiguous. The V end lost 1 base, the J end lost 1 base, and 9 bases lay between the germline ends. Germline V gene data show CDR1 as SGHTA and CDR2 as FQGNSA. This CDR3 comprises 15 residues. CDR3 loop: CASSLVLSRTDTQYF. CDR3 DNA sequence: TGTGCCAGCAGCTTAGTCTTGTCCCGCACAGATACGCAGTATTTT.

This clone has only a few counts. The genes are TRBV28 and TRBJ1-1; 9 bases fit TRBD1. The CDR3 consists of 15 residues. Germline CDR1 and CDR2: MDHEN and SYDVKM. V was clipped by 7 bases and J by 4 bases; unmatched bases: 10. CDR3 in DNA: TGTGCCAGCACTATGAGGACAGGGGATGGCACTGAAGCTTTCTTT. Residues: CASTMRTGDGTEAFF.

This CDR3 is CASSPGTGAIGYTF. The DNA of the CDR3 is TGCGCCAGCAGCCCCGGGACAGGAGCTATCGGCTACACCTTC. The chain uses TRBV5-1 and TRBJ1-2; TRBD1 aligns across 8 bases. The CDR3 contains 14 residues. Germline CDR1 is SGHRS and CDR2 is YFSETQ. The J segment lost 8 bases and the V segment lost 4 bases, leaving 10 bases of the junction unmatched.

The chain recombines TRBV30 with TRBJ1-1; 7 positions match TRBD1. The CDR3 is made up of 14 amino acids. V gave up 0 bases and J gave up 4 bases; unmatched junction bases: 5. The germline V gene encodes CDR1 GTSNPN and CDR2 SVGIG (reference sequence). This chain's CDR3 is CAWSVTDRLTEAFF. The CDR3 coding sequence is TGTGCCTGGAGTGTCACGGACAGGCTCACTGAAGCTTTCTTT.

This clone was counted a few times. The chain has TRBV20-1 and TRBJ2-1; 8 nucleotides agree with TRBD1. Unmatched junction bases numbered 3, after V lost 6 bases and J lost 8 bases. The germline V gene encodes CDR1 DFQATT and CDR2 SNEGSKA (reference sequence). CDR3 length: 11 amino acids. CDR3: CSARQGHEQFF. The DNA for the CDR3 is TGCAGTGCCCGACAGGGGCATGAGCAGTTCTTC.

This chain uses TRBV2 with TRBJ1-5; D is uncertain. The CDR3 totals 11 residues. V shed 11 bases and J shed 4 bases, with 9 bases lying between them. Germline V CDR1 and CDR2: SNHLY, FYNNEI. The CDR3 loop is CACGPNQPQHF. The DNA for the CDR3 is TGTGCCTGCGGACCTAATCAGCCCCAGCATTTT.

The chain employs TRBV9 and TRBJ2-1; possibly TRBD2 for D (5 bases). The germline V gene has CDR1 SGDLS and CDR2 YYNGEE. Trimming stripped 4 bases from V and 7 bases from J, with 6 bases between. The CDR3 totals 11 residues. This CDR3 reads CASSPGNEQFF. Written as DNA, the CDR3 is TGTGCCAGCAGCCCGGGGAATGAGCAGTTCTTC.

V is TRBV10-2 and J is TRBJ2-1; 8 nucleotides line up with TRBD2. This CDR3 is built from 16 residues. Germline values: CDR1 WSHSY, CDR2 SAAADI. V was pared by 3 bases and J by 2 bases, with 6 bases of the junction left unmatched. The CDR3 DNA follows: TGCGCCAGCAGTGATAGTCTAGCGGGTACCTACAATGAGCAGTTCTTC. This translates into CASSDSLAGTYNEQFF.

A few counts support this clone. This rearrangement joins TRBV10-3 to TRBJ2-2, with D unclear. Germline values: CDR1 ENHRY, CDR2 SYGVKD. V lost 7 bases, J lost 3 bases, and 6 bases lay in between. This CDR3 comprises 12 residues. The CDR3 DNA is TGTGCCATCAAAGCAGACACCGGGGAGCTGTTTTTT. It is translated as CAIKADTGELFF.

This clone was detected only a few times. This chain joins TRBV27 and TRBJ2-7, with 10 bases fitting TRBD2. Germline V CDR1 and CDR2: MNHEY, SMNVEV (reference sequence). CDR3 size: 15 residues. J gave up 2 bases and V 6 bases, and 7 bases lay outside the gene matches. CDR3 amino acids: CASSPAGLAAYEQYF. The CDR3 DNA sequence: TGTGCCAGCAGCCCCGCAGGACTAGCGGCCTACGAGCAGTACTTC.

The chain joins TRBV5-1 to TRBJ2-6; D remains ambiguous. In germline, CDR1 is SGHRS, CDR2 YFSETQ. The CDR3 length is 12 residues. Trimming left V 5 bases short and J 4 bases short, with 4 bases between. As DNA, the CDR3 is TGCGCCAGCAGGGCGGGGGCCAACGTCCTGACTTTC. Residues: CASRAGANVLTF. Filled out from reference TRBV5-1 and TRBJ2-6, the complete variable domain reads KAGVTQTPRYLIKTRGQQVTLSCSPISGHRSVSWYQQTPGQGLQFLFEYFSETQRNKGNFPGRFSGRQFSNSRSEMNVSTLELGDSALYLCASRAGANVLTFGAGSRLTVL.

This clone was recorded a few times. The chain employs TRBV28 and TRBJ2-1; 8 bases match TRBD2. Germline V gene lookup returns CDR1 MDHEN and CDR2 SYDVKM. CDR3 length equals 16 residues. The V gene end was trimmed by 5 bases and the J gene end by 6 bases; junction bases not matched to a gene: 12. The DNA for the CDR3 is TGTGCCAGCAGTCCTTTGCGGATAGCGGGGAGCAATGAGCAGTTCTTC. This translates into CASSPLRIAGSNEQFF.